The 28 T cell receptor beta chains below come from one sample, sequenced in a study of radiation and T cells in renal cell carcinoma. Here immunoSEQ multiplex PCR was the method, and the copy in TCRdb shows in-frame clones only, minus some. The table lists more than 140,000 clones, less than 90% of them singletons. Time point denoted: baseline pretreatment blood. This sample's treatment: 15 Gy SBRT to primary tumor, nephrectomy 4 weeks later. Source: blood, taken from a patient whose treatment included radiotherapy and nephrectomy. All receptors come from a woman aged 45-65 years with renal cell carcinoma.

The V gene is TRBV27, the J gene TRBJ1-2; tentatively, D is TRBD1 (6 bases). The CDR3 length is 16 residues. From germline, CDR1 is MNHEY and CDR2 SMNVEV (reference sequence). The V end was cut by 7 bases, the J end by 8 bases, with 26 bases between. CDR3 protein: CASTTSTGMVVRGYTF. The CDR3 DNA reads TGTGCCAGCACCACGTCAACAGGGATGGTAGTGCGGGGCTACACCTTC.

CDR3 nucleotides: TGTGCCAGCAGCTTGGCCCTCCTTGCGGAGCCCCAGCATTTT. Amino acid sequence: CASSLALLAEPQHF. J is TRBJ1-5 and V is TRBV5-8; D not resolved. V lost 0 bases to trimming and J lost 8 bases, with 12 bases between them. CDR3 size: 14 residues. The germline V gene encodes CDR1 SGHTS and CDR2 YDEGEE.

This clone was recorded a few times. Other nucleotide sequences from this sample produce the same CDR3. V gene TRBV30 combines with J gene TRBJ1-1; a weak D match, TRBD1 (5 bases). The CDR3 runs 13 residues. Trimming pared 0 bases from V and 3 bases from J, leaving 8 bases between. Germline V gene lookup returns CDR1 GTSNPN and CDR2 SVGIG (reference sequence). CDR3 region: CAWSVRGDTEAFF. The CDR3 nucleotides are TGTGCCTGGAGTGTCAGAGGGGACACTGAAGCTTTCTTT.

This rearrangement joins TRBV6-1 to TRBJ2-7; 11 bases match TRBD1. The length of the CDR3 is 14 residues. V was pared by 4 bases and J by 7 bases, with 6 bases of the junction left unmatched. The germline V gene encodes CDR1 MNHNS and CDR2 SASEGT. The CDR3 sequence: CASSATGTGGEQYF. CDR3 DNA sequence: TGTGCCAGCAGTGCAACCGGGACAGGGGGTGAGCAGTACTTC.

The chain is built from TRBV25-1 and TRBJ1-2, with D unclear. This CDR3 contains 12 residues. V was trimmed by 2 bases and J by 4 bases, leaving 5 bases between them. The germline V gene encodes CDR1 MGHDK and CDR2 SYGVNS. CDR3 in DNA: TGTGCCAGCAGTGAAGCGGCCTATGGCTACACCTTC. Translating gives CASSEAAYGYTF.

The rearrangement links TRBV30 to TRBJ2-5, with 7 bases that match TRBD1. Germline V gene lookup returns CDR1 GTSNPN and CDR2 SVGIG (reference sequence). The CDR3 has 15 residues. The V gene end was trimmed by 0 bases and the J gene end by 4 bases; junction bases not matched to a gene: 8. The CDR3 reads CAWSVHRGRGETQYF. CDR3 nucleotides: TGTGCCTGGAGTGTACATAGGGGGCGCGGAGAGACCCAGTACTTC.

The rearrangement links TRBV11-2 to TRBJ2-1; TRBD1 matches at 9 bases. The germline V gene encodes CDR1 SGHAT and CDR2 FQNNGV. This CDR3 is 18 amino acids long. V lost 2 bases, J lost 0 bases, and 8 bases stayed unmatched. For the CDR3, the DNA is TGTGCCAGCAGCTTAAGGGACAGGGTATACTTCTCCTACAATGAGCAGTTCTTC. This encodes CASSLRDRVYFSYNEQFF.

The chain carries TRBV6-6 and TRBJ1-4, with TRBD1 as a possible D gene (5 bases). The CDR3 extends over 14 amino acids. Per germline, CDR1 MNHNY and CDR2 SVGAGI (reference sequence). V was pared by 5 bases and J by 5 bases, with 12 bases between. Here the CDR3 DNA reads TGTGCCAGCAGTCCCGGGACCCTAAATGAAAAACTGTTTTTT. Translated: CASSPGTLNEKLFF.

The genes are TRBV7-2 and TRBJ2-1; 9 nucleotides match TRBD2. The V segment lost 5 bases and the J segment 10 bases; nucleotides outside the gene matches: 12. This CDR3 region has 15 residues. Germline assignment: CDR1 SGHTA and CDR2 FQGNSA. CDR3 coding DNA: TGTGCCAGCAGCCGAGGGACTAGCAGGAATGGAGAGCAGTTCTTC. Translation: CASSRGTSRNGEQFF.

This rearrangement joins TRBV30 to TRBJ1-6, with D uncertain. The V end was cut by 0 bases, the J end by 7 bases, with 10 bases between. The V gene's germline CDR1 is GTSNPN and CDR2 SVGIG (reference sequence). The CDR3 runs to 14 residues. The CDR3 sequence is CAWSVQSGNSPLHF. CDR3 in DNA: TGTGCCTGGAGTGTACAATCTGGAAATTCACCCCTCCACTTT.

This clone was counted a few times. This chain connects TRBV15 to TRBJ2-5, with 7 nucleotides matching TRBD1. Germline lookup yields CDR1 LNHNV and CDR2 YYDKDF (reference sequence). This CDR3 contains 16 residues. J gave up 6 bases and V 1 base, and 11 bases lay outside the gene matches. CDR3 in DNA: TGTGCCACCAGCAGAGGACCAGGGACAGCCGAAAAGACCCAGTACTTC. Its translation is CATSRGPGTAEKTQYF.

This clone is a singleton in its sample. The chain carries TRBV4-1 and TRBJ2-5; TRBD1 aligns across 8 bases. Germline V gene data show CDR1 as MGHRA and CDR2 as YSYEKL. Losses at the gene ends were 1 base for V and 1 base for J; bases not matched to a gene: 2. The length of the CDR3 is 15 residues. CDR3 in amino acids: CASSQAGQAQETQYF. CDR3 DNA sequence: TGCGCCAGCAGCCAAGCGGGACAGGCCCAAGAGACCCAGTACTTC.

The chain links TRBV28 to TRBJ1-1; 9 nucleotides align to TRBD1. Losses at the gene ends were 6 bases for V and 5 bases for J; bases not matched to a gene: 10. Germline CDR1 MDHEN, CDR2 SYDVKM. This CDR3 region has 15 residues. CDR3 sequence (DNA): TGTGCCAGCAGGACAACATGGACAGGGGAAACTGAAGCTTTCTTT. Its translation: CASRTTWTGETEAFF. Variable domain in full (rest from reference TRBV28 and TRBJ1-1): DVKVTQSSRYLVKRTGEKVFLECVQDMDHENMFWYRQDPGLGLRLIYFSYDVKMKEKGDIPEGYSVSREKKERFSLILESASTNQTSMYLCASRTTWTGETEAFFGQGTRLTVV.

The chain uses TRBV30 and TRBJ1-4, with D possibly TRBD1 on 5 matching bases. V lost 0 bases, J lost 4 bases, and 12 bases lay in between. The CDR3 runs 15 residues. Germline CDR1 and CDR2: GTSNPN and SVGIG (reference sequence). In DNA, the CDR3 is TGTGCCTGGAGTGTACAGGCAGGAGTTAATGAAAAACTGTTTTTT. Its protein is CAWSVQAGVNEKLFF.

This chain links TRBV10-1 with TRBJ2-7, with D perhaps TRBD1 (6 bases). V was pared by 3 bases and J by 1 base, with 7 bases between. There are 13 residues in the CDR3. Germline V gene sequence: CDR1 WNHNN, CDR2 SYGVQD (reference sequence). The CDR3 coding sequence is TGCGCCAGCAGTGACGGACAGTCCTACGAGCAGTACTTC. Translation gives CASSDGQSYEQYF.

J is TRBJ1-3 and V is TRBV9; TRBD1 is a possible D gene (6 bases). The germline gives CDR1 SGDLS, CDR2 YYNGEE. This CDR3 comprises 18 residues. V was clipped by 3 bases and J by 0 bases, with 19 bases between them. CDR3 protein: CASSAVTGHLSSGNTIYF. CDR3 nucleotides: TGTGCCAGCAGCGCGGTTACGGGACATTTAAGCTCTGGAAACACCATATATTTT.

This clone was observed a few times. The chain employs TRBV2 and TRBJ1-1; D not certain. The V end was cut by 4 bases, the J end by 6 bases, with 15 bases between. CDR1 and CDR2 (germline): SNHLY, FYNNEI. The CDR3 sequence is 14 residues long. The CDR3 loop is CASSGLGGAAEAFF. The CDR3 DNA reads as TGTGCCAGCAGTGGACTAGGTGGTGCTGCTGAAGCTTTCTTT.

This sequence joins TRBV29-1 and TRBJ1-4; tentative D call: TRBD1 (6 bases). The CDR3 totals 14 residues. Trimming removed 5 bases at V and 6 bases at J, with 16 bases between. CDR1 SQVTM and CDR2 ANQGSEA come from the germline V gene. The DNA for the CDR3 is TGCAGCGTTAACCGGGGGCTTAGAGATGAAAAACTGTTTTTT. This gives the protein CSVNRGLRDEKLFF.

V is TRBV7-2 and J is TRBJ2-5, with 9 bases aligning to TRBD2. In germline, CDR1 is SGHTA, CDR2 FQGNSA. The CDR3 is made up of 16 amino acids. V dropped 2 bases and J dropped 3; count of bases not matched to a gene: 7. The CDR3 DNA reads TGTGCCAGCAGCTTAAACCGAGCGGGGGGCGAAGAGACCCAGTACTTC. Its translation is CASSLNRAGGEETQYF.

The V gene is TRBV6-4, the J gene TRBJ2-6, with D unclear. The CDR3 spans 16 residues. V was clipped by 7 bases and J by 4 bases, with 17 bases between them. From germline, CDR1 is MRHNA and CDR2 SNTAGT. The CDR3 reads CASTYEATSGANVLTF. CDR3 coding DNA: TGTGCCAGCACCTACGAGGCGACTTCCGGGGCCAACGTCCTGACTTTC.

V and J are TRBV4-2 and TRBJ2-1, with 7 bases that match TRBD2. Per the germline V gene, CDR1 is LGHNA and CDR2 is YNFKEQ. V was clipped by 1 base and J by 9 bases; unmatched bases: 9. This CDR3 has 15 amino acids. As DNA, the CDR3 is TGTGCCAGCAGCCAAGCGAGCATGGGGGGGGGTGAGCAGTTCTTC. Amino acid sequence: CASSQASMGGGEQFF.

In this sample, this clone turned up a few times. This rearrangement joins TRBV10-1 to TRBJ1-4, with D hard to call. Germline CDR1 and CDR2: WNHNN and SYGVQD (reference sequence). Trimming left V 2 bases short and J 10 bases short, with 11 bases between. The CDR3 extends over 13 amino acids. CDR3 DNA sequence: TGCGCCAGCAGTGAGAACAATGAGGGAAAACTGTTTTTT. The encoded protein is CASSENNEGKLFF.

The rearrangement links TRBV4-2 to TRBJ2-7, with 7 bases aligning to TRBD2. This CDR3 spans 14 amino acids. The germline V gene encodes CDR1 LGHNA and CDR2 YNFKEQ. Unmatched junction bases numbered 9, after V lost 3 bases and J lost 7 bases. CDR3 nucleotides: TGTGCCAGCAGCCAGGTGGGTCTAGCGGAAGAGCAGTACTTC. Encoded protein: CASSQVGLAEEQYF.

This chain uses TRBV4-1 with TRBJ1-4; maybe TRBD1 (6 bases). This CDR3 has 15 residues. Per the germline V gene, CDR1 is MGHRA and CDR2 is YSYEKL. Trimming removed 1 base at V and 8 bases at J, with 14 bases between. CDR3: CASSQAGAKEEKLFF. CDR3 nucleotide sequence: TGCGCCAGCAGCCAAGCGGGGGCCAAGGAAGAAAAACTGTTTTTT.

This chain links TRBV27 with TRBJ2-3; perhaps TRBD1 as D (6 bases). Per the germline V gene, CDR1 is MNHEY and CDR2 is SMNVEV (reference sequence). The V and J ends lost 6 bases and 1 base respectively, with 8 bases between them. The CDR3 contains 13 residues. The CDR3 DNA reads TGTGCCAGCAGAAGACAGGGCACAGATACGCAGTATTTT. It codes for CASRRQGTDTQYF.

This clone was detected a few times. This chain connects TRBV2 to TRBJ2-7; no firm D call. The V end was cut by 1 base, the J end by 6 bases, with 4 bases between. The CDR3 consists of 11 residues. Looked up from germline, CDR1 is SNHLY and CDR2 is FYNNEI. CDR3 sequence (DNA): TGTGCCAGCAGTGAAGAGGGCGAGCAGTACTTC. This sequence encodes CASSEEGEQYF.

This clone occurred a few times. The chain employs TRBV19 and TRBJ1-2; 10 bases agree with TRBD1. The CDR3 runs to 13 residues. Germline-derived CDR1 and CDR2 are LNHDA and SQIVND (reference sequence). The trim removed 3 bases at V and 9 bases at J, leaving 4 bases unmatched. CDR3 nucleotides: TGTGCCAGTAGTATCGGGACAGGGGAAAGCTACACCTTC. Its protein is CASSIGTGESYTF.

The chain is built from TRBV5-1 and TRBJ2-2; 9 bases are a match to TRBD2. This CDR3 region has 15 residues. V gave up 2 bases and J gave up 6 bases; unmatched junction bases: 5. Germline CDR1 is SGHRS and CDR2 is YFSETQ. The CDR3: CASSLRSGGSGELFF. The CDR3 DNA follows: TGCGCCAGCAGCTTACGGAGCGGGGGGTCCGGGGAGCTGTTTTTT.